The 7 T cell receptor beta chains in this list originate from one sample, sequenced in a study of blood T cells in healthy people across ages. A second about 6 to 12 cycle PCR used barcoded and J-beta primers. TCRdb analysed the 5' RACE reads with MiXCR anew, one entry per CDR3 protein. The table records 950,000 to 1,200,000 distinct CDR3 sequences, 35% to 45% of them present only once. The sequenced sample was blood. These receptors were taken from a man between 18 and 35 years old in good health.

This clonotype was seen a handful of times. The CDR3 DNA is TGCAGCGTTGGCCTTATCTTGCGGCAAGAGACCCAGTACTTC. Translating it yields CSVGLILRQETQYF. V gene TRBV29-1 combines with J gene TRBJ2-5; no reliable D call. Trimming left V 4 bases short and J 2 bases short, with 14 bases between. This CDR3 is 14 amino acids long. Germline-derived CDR1 and CDR2 are SQVTM and ANQGSEA.

The rearrangement uses TRBV6-1 and TRBJ1-4, with TRBD1 as a possible D gene (5 bases). Between the trimmed V and J ends, which lost 6 bases and 6 bases, there was a span of 5 bases. The germline V gene has CDR1 MNHNS and CDR2 SASEGT. The CDR3 runs to 11 residues. The CDR3, as DNA: TGTGCCAGCAGGGGGGATGAAAAACTGTTTTTT. Its translation: CASRGDEKLFF.

CDR3 DNA: TGCGCCAGCAGCCAAGAAATGAGTGGTGTGGGAGTCCCGAGTGGCTACACCTTC. It is translated as CASSQEMSGVGVPSGYTF. V is TRBV4-3 and J is TRBJ1-2; no definite D call. Germline V gene data show CDR1 as LGHNA and CDR2 as YSLEER. Trimming took off 0 bases at V and 7 bases at J, with 24 bases between the two ends. The CDR3 is 18 residues long.

V usage is TRBV12-3 or TRBV12-4 and J usage is TRBJ1-1, with no clear D. The CDR3 loop spans 14 amino acids. The V and J ends lost 6 bases and 6 bases respectively, with 17 bases between them. CDR3 coding DNA: TGTGCCAGCAGCCCTAGAAAGGCGAGCGCTGAAGCTTTCTTT. It codes for CASSPRKASAEAFF.

The chain carries TRBV25-1 and TRBJ1-4, with a possible D match to TRBD1 (6 bases). The CDR3 totals 15 residues. Germline loops: CDR1 MGHDK, CDR2 SYGVNS. V was cut by 0 bases and J by 5 bases, with 10 bases left in between. CDR3 nucleotides: TGTGCCAGCAGTGAATATAGTCAGGGGAATGAAAAACTGTTTTTT. This codes for CASSEYSQGNEKLFF.

V usage is TRBV6-2 or TRBV6-3 and J usage is TRBJ2-1; perhaps TRBD1 as D (6 bases). Germline CDR1 reads MNHEY; CDR2 reads SVGEGT. Trimming stripped 2 bases from V and 8 bases from J, with 19 bases between. The CDR3 runs 16 residues. In nucleotides, the CDR3 is TGTGCCAGCAGTTACACAGGGACCCACCGTGGGGATGAGCAGTTCTTC. As protein: CASSYTGTHRGDEQFF.

This clonotype was seen many times. One junction end does not reproduce the germline sequence, and a read error may be involved. This chain links TRBV5-1 with TRBJ2-3, with D unclear. CDR1 is SGHRS and CDR2 is YFSETQ in the germline V gene. This CDR3 is built from 13 residues. The CDR3 sequence is CASSLEPTDTQYF. In DNA, the CDR3 is TGTGCCAGCAGCTTAGAACCCACAGATACGCAGTATTTT.